This T cell receptor (beta chain) is drawn from a study of CXCR4 blockade with PD-1 therapy in pancreatic cancer (dated by TCRdb to between 2018 and 2020). Describing the broader study: The study analyzed resected pancreatic ductal adenocarcinoma using multiplex immunohistochemistry and TCRbeta immunosequencing, along with ex vivo slice culture to test PD-1 and CXCR4 blockade. To look at intratumoral heterogeneity, the researchers TCR-sequenced two geographically distinct regions from each of about six tumors. Study-wide conclusions, independent of this receptor: Although tumors showed clonal expansion, with a mean productive clonality of roughly 0.14 compared with roughly 0.05 in healthy blood, clonality was not correlated with survival. A strong correlation was found between the frequency of an amino acid clone and the number of distinct nucleotide rearrangements encoding that clone, which suggests convergent selection driven by common tumor antigens. Only TCRbeta chains were sequenced, so true antigen-specificity overlap of convergent dominant clones remained unconfirmed pending paired alpha-beta single-cell sequencing.

TCRbeta CDR3 regions were immunosequenced from extracted DNA using the immunoSEQ Assay at Adaptive Biotechnologies. Per the source publication's procedure: To measure the absolute abundance of each unique TCRbeta CDR3, the sequences were collapsed and filtered. Clonality was defined as 1 minus Pielou's evenness, computed on productive in-frame rearrangements only. For regional overlap, the top 100 nucleotide rearrangements were followed across paired samples, and the Morisita index was used to compare paired samples against unrelated samples. The immunoSEQ Rearrangement Details tool was used to assess whether nucleotide rearrangements converged onto identical amino acid sequences. TCRdb re-hosts the immuneACCESS table, in-frame sequences only. Its copies lack some clones; in the studies checked, an unresolved V gene accounts for under half of them, and the cause for the rest is not known. V and J calls and clone size follow that table, whereas D and trimming were derived from the DNA. The sample table shows about 8,100 clones, and about three fifths are seen once. The ten largest account for approximately 7.2% of the sample.

The patients who supplied the archived tumor blocks had received no neoadjuvant therapy before resection. In the preserved-tissue arm of the study, over 28 surgical resection samples from approximately 25 previously untreated pancreatic ductal adenocarcinoma patients were used. For the resection arm, ten 5-micron curls of FFPE tumor adjacent to the multiplex immunohistochemistry slide were used for DNA extraction. Points on this clone: No antigen is known for it. No base quality information exists; no much larger clone differs at one position.

The CDR3 sequence holds 15 residues, the cysteine and phenylalanine included. The entry retains the CDR3 DNA only, 45 bases that are in frame from base 1. V gives up 3 bases and J gives up 0 bases, and the segment between their germline ends measures 8 bases. According to the germline V gene, CDR1 reads ENHRY and CDR2 reads SYGVKD. Sequenced input: tumor tissue. This TCR came from a human donor with pancreatic ductal adenocarcinoma. This chain is built from TRBV10-3 and TRBJ2-2, with the D segment identity uncertain. The CDR3 is CAISDSPANTGELFF. The nucleotides read TGTGCCATCAGTGATAGCCCAGCGAACACCGGGGAGCTGTTTTTT.